The next 20 T cell receptor beta chains were all read from a single sample in a study of blood T cell repertoires in COVID-19. Repertoires were generated with immunoSEQ multiplex PCR, while TCRdb's copy carries only in-frame clones and drops some. The data contain around 140,000 clones, 80% of them seen just once; the ten biggest clones take up approximately 3.5%. Material for sequencing was peripheral blood. These receptors were collected from an older man who had recovered from COVID-19.

The V gene is TRBV29-1, the J gene TRBJ2-7; no firm D call. CDR3 size: 13 residues. Germline V gene sequence: CDR1 SQVTM, CDR2 ANQGSEA. V was trimmed by 0 bases and J by 0 bases, leaving 6 bases between them. The CDR3 sequence is CSVEESFSYEQYF. The CDR3 region has the DNA TGCAGCGTTGAAGAGAGTTTCTCCTACGAGCAGTACTTC.

This chain links TRBV27 with TRBJ1-6; 9 bases agree with TRBD1. This CDR3 comprises 16 residues. Germline V gene data show CDR1 as MNHEY and CDR2 as SMNVEV (reference sequence). V shed 5 bases, J shed 8 bases, and the junction held 10 bases outside the gene matches. CDR3 sequence (DNA): TGTGCCAGCAGTCCGTACCCGGGACAGGGTTATTCACCCCTCCACTTT. Residues: CASSPYPGQGYSPLHF.

The V gene is TRBV29-1, the J gene TRBJ1-3; 10 bases align to TRBD1. Germline CDR1 and CDR2: SQVTM and ANQGSEA. The CDR3 spans 13 residues. V gave up 6 bases and J gave up 4 bases; unmatched junction bases: 3. CDR3 loop: CSVGTGVGNTIYF. CDR3 coding DNA: TGCAGCGTGGGGACAGGGGTCGGAAACACCATATATTTT.

This clone has a single count. The chain couples TRBV5-4 to TRBJ2-1; 7 bases are a match to TRBD2. CDR1 is SGHNT, CDR2 YYREEE, per germline (reference sequence). The CDR3 loop spans 16 amino acids. The V and J ends lost 4 bases and 8 bases, in that order; junction bases with no gene match: 15. The CDR3, as DNA: TGTGCCAGCAGCCCGGAGGGCGGGAGAAGTACCCATGAGCAGTTCTTC. This codes for CASSPEGGRSTHEQFF.

J is TRBJ2-2 and V is TRBV2; a possible D gene is TRBD1 (5 bases). Germline assignment: CDR1 SNHLY and CDR2 FYNNEI. The CDR3 contains 15 residues. V was trimmed by 6 bases and J by 0 bases, leaving 11 bases between them. CDR3 loop: CASRATDANTGELFF. The CDR3, as DNA: TGTGCCAGCAGGGCGACAGATGCGAACACCGGGGAGCTGTTTTTT.

The gene calls are TRBV2 and TRBJ2-3; D is unclear. The germline V gene has CDR1 SNHLY and CDR2 FYNNEI. This CDR3 region has 16 residues. The V gene lost 8 bases and the J gene lost 0 bases, with 18 bases spanning the gap. The CDR3 sequence is CASHLELPPSTDTQYF. In nucleotides, the CDR3 is TGTGCCAGCCACCTCGAACTCCCACCTAGCACAGATACGCAGTATTTT.

The chain has TRBV4-1 and TRBJ2-5; D call uncertain. CDR1 is MGHRA and CDR2 is YSYEKL in the germline V gene. This CDR3 region has 14 residues. V was clipped by 4 bases and J by 3 bases, with 12 bases between them. The CDR3 reads CASSPNPSEETQYF. The CDR3 DNA reads as TGCGCCAGCAGCCCTAACCCTTCGGAAGAGACCCAGTACTTC.

The chain has TRBV2 and TRBJ2-7, with a weak D call TRBD1 (6 bases). The V end was cut by 6 bases, the J end by 2 bases, with 14 bases between. The CDR3 contains 14 residues. The V gene's germline CDR1 is SNHLY and CDR2 FYNNEI. The CDR3: CASRMDSRTYEQYF. CDR3 sequence (DNA): TGTGCCAGCAGGATGGACAGTCGGACCTACGAGCAGTACTTC.

This clone was recorded many times. The chain carries TRBV4-2 and TRBJ2-2; the D gene is possibly TRBD2 (5 bases). Germline V gene data show CDR1 as LGHNA and CDR2 as YNFKEQ. Trimming left V 1 base short and J 6 bases short, with 12 bases between. This CDR3 spans 15 amino acids. The CDR3 DNA reads as TGTGCCAGCAGCCAAGCCCGAAGAGGGTCCGGGGAGCTGTTTTTT. It codes for CASSQARRGSGELFF.

This chain uses TRBV29-1 with TRBJ2-5; D may be TRBD1 (5 bases). CDR1 is SQVTM and CDR2 is ANQGSEA in the germline V gene. With 3 bases removed from V and 3 bases from J, the gap between germline ends came to 11 bases. The CDR3 has 13 amino acids. The CDR3 loop is CSVELTAEETQYF. The DNA for the CDR3 is TGCAGCGTTGAGCTGACAGCAGAAGAGACCCAGTACTTC.

V gene TRBV11-2 combines with J gene TRBJ1-2; 7 bases map to TRBD1. The CDR3 is made up of 16 amino acids. V was pared by 1 base and J by 7 bases, with 12 bases of the junction left unmatched. The V gene's germline CDR1 is SGHAT and CDR2 FQNNGV. CDR3 nucleotides: TGTGCCAGCAGCTTAGTCGGAGGGCAGGGGGGAGGTGGCTACACCTTC. This sequence encodes CASSLVGGQGGGGYTF.

This clone occurred many times. The chain uses TRBV19 and TRBJ1-5; D may be TRBD1 (5 bases). V gave up 5 bases and J gave up 4 bases, with 12 bases separating them. The germline V gene encodes CDR1 LNHDA and CDR2 SQIVND (reference sequence). The CDR3 spans 14 residues. The CDR3 bases are TGTGCCAGTAGTGGGGCAGGGCTGAATCAGCCCCAGCATTTT. It encodes CASSGAGLNQPQHF.

The rearrangement joins TRBV5-5 to TRBJ2-2; 9 bases fit TRBD1. Germline assignment: CDR1 SGHKS and CDR2 YYEKEE (reference sequence). J lost 5 bases, V lost 5 bases, and 7 bases had no gene match. The CDR3 totals 15 residues. The CDR3 DNA reads as TGTGCCAGCAGGAATACAGGGGGCCGGACCGGGGAGCTGTTTTTT. Translated, it gives CASRNTGGRTGELFF.

The CDR3: CASSLSGIGSYEQYF. DNA of the CDR3: TGTGCCAGCAGTCTTAGCGGGATTGGTTCCTACGAGCAGTACTTC. J is TRBJ2-7 and V is TRBV27, with 8 bases lining up with TRBD2. Per the germline V gene, CDR1 is MNHEY and CDR2 is SMNVEV (reference sequence). The CDR3 runs to 15 residues. Germline trimming cut 5 bases from V and 1 base from J; bases unmatched to any gene: 7.

This chain links TRBV5-4 with TRBJ2-5, with TRBD2 matching 7 bases. Germline V gene data show CDR1 as SGHNT and CDR2 as YYREEE (reference sequence). V shed 3 bases, J shed 5 bases, and the junction held 4 bases outside the gene matches. The CDR3 runs to 13 residues. CDR3 nucleotides: TGTGCCAGCAGCTCGGGAGGCCGGGAGACCCAGTACTTC. Its translation is CASSSGGRETQYF.

This chain links TRBV19 with TRBJ2-5; D not certain. Germline lookup yields CDR1 LNHDA and CDR2 SQIVND (reference sequence). This CDR3 has 15 residues. The CDR3 DNA reads TGTGCTATAATGGAGCCGGAGAACCCCCAAGAGACCCAGTACTTC. Translation gives CAIMEPENPQETQYF.

Here the CDR3 reads CASSFIVADTQYF. In DNA, the CDR3 is TGTGCCAGCAGCTTTATAGTTGCAGATACGCAGTATTTT. The chain is built from TRBV5-4 and TRBJ2-3; no reliable D call. The CDR3 is 13 residues long. From germline, CDR1 is SGHNT and CDR2 YYREEE (reference sequence). Trimming took off 2 bases at V and 4 bases at J, with 8 bases between the two ends.

V is TRBV11-2 and J is TRBJ1-2, with D maybe TRBD1 (6 bases). Between the trimmed V and J ends, which lost 2 bases and 7 bases, there was a span of 14 bases. Germline V gene data show CDR1 as SGHAT and CDR2 as FQNNGV. This CDR3 region has 14 residues. The CDR3 here is CASSLQGFGSGYTF. The DNA for the CDR3 is TGTGCCAGCAGCTTACAGGGGTTCGGAAGTGGCTACACCTTC.

A single count supports this clone. This sequence joins TRBV5-1 and TRBJ1-6; D is unclear. The CDR3 is 15 amino acids. From germline, CDR1 is SGHRS and CDR2 YFSETQ. V lost 4 bases and J 0 bases, leaving 8 bases between the germline ends. The CDR3, as DNA: TGCGCCAGCAGCCCCGGGAGCTCCTATAATTCACCCCTCCACTTT. It codes for CASSPGSSYNSPLHF. Using reference TRBV5-1 and TRBJ1-6 for the parts outside the CDR3, the full variable domain is KAGVTQTPRYLIKTRGQQVTLSCSPISGHRSVSWYQQTPGQGLQFLFEYFSETQRNKGNFPGRFSGRQFSNSRSEMNVSTLELGDSALYLCASSPGSSYNSPLHFGNGTRLTVT.

This chain links TRBV11-2 with TRBJ1-6; D is undetermined. The V and J ends lost 7 bases and 7 bases respectively, with 11 bases between them. The CDR3 runs to 13 residues. Germline V gives CDR1 SGHAT, CDR2 FQNNGV. The CDR3 loop is CASNRVLNSPLHF. The CDR3 DNA reads TGTGCCAGCAACCGGGTTTTAAATTCACCCCTCCACTTT. The full variable domain, rest sourced from reference TRBV11-2 and TRBJ1-6, is EAGVAQSPRYKIIEKRQSVAFWCNPISGHATLYWYQQILGQGPKLLIQFQNNGVVDDSQLPKDRFSAERLKGVDSTLKIQPAKLEDSAVYLCASNRVLNSPLHFGNGTRLTVT.